The 2 T cell receptor beta chains given below trace back to one sample, sequenced in a study of blood T cell repertoires in COVID-19. Sequenced by immunoSEQ multiplex PCR; TCRdb stores in-frame clones only, minus some. The sample contains hundreds of thousands of clones, about nine tenths of which appear only once. Source material: peripheral blood. Receptor source: a woman aged 50 to 60 who had recovered from COVID-19.

This clone has more than one count but fewer than ten. CDR3 amino acids: CASSYFSGGAAGANVLTF. As DNA, the CDR3 is TGTGCCAGCAGTTACTTTAGCGGGGGCGCAGCTGGGGCCAACGTCCTGACTTTC. The chain joins TRBV6-2 or TRBV6-3 to TRBJ2-6; 9 bases are shared with TRBD2. V trimming: 1 base; J trimming: 2 bases; junction bases outside the gene matches: 6. CDR3 size: 18 residues. CDR1 MNHEY and CDR2 SVGEGT come from the germline V gene.

The genes are TRBV29-1 and TRBJ2-3, with D uncertain. Germline lookup yields CDR1 SQVTM and CDR2 ANQGSEA. The CDR3 has 12 residues. Trimming pared 1 base from V and 2 bases from J, leaving 4 bases between. The CDR3 bases are TGCAGCGTTGAAGCTTCCACAGATACGCAGTATTTT. Its translation is CSVEASTDTQYF.